The 31 T cell receptor beta chains listed next were all sequenced from one sample in a study of T cells in Graves' hyperthyroidism and ophthalmopathy. Template material for amplifying TCR beta CDR3 regions consisted of RNA transcripts. Carried out on the TCR CDR3, a first-round RT-PCR used the HTBI primer set. TCRdb used MiXCR to reprocess the multiplex PCR reads, holding one entry per CDR3 protein. The sample has 370,000 or so distinct CDR3 sequences, 15% to 19% seen once. Sample: blood. These receptors were taken from a woman under 30 with Graves' hyperthyroidism that later progressed to Graves' ophthalmopathy.

This clonotype came up many times. This chain connects TRBV20-1 to TRBJ2-7; D gene ambiguous. The CDR3 has 13 residues. The V and J ends lost 3 bases and 7 bases respectively, with 16 bases between them. The germline gives CDR1 DFQATT, CDR2 SNEGSKA (reference sequence). CDR3 protein: CSASGPGGFEQYF. CDR3 DNA sequence: TGCAGTGCTAGTGGGCCAGGCGGTTTTGAGCAGTACTTC.

This clonotype was counted ten times or more. The J gene is TRBJ1-1, the V gene TRBV12-3 or TRBV12-4; D gene ambiguous. The CDR3 runs to 18 residues. The V gene lost 3 bases and the J gene lost 1 base, with 21 bases spanning the gap. CDR3 in DNA: TGTGCCAGCAGTTTGGGGTTTAGAAGGGAATATACGAACACTGAAGCTTTCTTT. Translating it yields CASSLGFRREYTNTEAFF.

This clonotype was seen ten or more times. The J gene is TRBJ2-3, the V gene TRBV30; the D gene is possibly TRBD2 (5 bases). CDR3 size: 11 residues. CDR1 is GTSNPN and CDR2 is SVGIG in the germline V gene (reference sequence). Trimming took 8 bases from V and 3 from J, leaving 9 bases between them. Here the CDR3 DNA reads TGTGCCCGAGGACTTACAGATACGCAGTATTTT. This sequence encodes CARGLTDTQYF.

This chain connects TRBV29-1 to TRBJ2-1; 10 bases map to TRBD1. The CDR3 spans 15 residues. The trim removed 0 bases at V and 15 bases at J, leaving 14 bases unmatched. Germline CDR1 and CDR2: SQVTM and ANQGSEA. The DNA for the CDR3 is TGCAGCGTTGAAGAAATTTCGTTAGGACAGGGGGAACCGTTCTTC. Its translation is CSVEEISLGQGEPFF.

Points on this clonotype: A much larger clone lies one base from this, so it may be a read error. The chain carries TRBV6-2 or TRBV6-3 and TRBJ2-2; possibly TRBD2 for D (5 bases). The CDR3 contains 16 residues. The germline V gene has CDR1 MNHEY and CDR2 SVGEGT. CDR3 in amino acids: CASSPGPPPTTGELLF. Written as DNA, the CDR3 is TGTGCCAGCAGCCCTGGACCACCACCCACCACCGGGGAGCTGCTTTTT.

A remark on this clonotype: A much larger clone differs by one base, so this may be a read error. The chain employs TRBV11-3 and TRBJ2-4; D possibly corresponds to TRBD2 (6 bases). Germline CDR1 reads SGHNT; CDR2 reads YENEEA. Trimming stripped 4 bases from V and 0 bases from J, with 19 bases between. This CDR3 is 18 amino acids long. The CDR3, as DNA: TGTGCCAGCAGCTCAGGGACTGGCGCTTATATAGCCAAAAACATTCAGTACTTC. Amino acid sequence: CASSSGTGAYIAKNIQYF.

This clonotype showed up many times. The J gene is TRBJ1-6, the V gene TRBV20-1; weak D call: TRBD1 (5 bases). CDR3 size: 14 residues. Between the trimmed V and J ends, which lost 4 bases and 2 bases, there was a span of 9 bases. CDR1 is DFQATT, CDR2 SNEGSKA, per germline (reference sequence). CDR3: CSATPGAYNSPLHF. CDR3 sequence (DNA): TGCAGTGCTACCCCGGGGGCCTATAATTCACCCCTCCACTTT.

At least ten counts were recorded for this clonotype. The chain couples TRBV7-8 to TRBJ2-1; TRBD2 is a possible D gene (6 bases). Deletions cut 0 bases from V and 0 bases from J, with 12 bases between. Per germline, CDR1 SGHVS and CDR2 FQNEAQ. The CDR3 is 17 amino acids. The CDR3 DNA follows: TGTGCCAGCAGCTTAGCCTCTAGCGTTGGCTCCTACAATGAGCAGTTCTTC. Protein: CASSLASSVGSYNEQFF.

J is TRBJ2-3 and V is TRBV20-1; 14 bases match TRBD2. The CDR3 sequence is 14 residues long. V lost 5 bases to trimming and J lost 6 bases; unmatched junction nucleotides: 4. Looked up from germline, CDR1 is DFQATT and CDR2 is SNEGSKA (reference sequence). The CDR3 DNA follows: TGCAGTGCTGCGGGACTAGCGGGAGTGGATACGCAGTATTTT. This translates into CSAAGLAGVDTQYF.

This clonotype has ten or more counts. The rearrangement links TRBV20-1 to TRBJ2-7; TRBD2 might be the D (5 bases). V was shortened by 4 bases and J by 0 bases, with 10 bases between the two germline ends. The CDR3 covers 13 residues. Germline-derived CDR1 and CDR2 are DFQATT and SNEGSKA (reference sequence). The CDR3 sequence: CSAISSGSYEQYF. DNA of the CDR3: TGCAGTGCTATTTCGAGCGGCTCCTACGAGCAGTACTTC.

The chain employs TRBV20-1 and TRBJ2-6; no clear D gene. The germline V gene has CDR1 DFQATT and CDR2 SNEGSKA (reference sequence). Trimming took off 3 bases at V and 0 bases at J, with 12 bases between the two ends. CDR3 length: 16 amino acids. The CDR3 region is CSASGSYPSGANVLTF. In DNA form, the CDR3 reads TGCAGTGCTAGTGGCAGTTACCCCTCTGGGGCCAACGTCCTGACTTTC.

This clonotype was seen ten or more times. The V call is TRBV6-2 or TRBV6-3, the J call TRBJ2-6, with unresolved D. Per germline, CDR1 MNHEY and CDR2 SVGEGT. Trimming took off 6 bases at V and 0 bases at J, with 9 bases between the two ends. The CDR3 has 15 amino acids. The CDR3 DNA reads as TGTGCCAGCAGCCCAAGTGCCTCTGGGGCCAACGTCCTGACTTTC. Protein: CASSPSASGANVLTF.

This clonotype was observed once. This may come from a read error, since a much larger clone is one base off. The rearrangement uses TRBV25-1 and TRBJ2-2; D may be TRBD2 (5 bases). CDR1 and CDR2 from the germline V gene are MGHDK and SYGVNS. Trimming left V 5 bases short and J 4 bases short, with 11 bases between. The CDR3 runs to 14 residues. CDR3 amino acids: CASSPLGSTGELFF. In DNA form, the CDR3 reads TGTGCCAGCAGTCCTCTGGGGAGCACCGGGGAGCTGTTTTTT.

This clonotype was detected once. At one end the junction does not follow the germline gene, possibly because of a read error. The J gene is TRBJ1-2, the V gene TRBV3-1; D is possibly TRBD1 (5 bases). The CDR3 totals 13 residues. CDR1 and CDR2 (germline): LGHDT, YNNKEL (reference sequence). The CDR3 sequence is CASSGDSDYGYSF. For the CDR3, the DNA is TGTGCCAGCAGCGGAGACAGTGACTATGGCTACAGCTTC.

The chain joins TRBV7-9 to TRBJ2-1; a weak D match, TRBD1 (5 bases). V gave up 10 bases and J gave up 0 bases, with 13 bases separating them. Germline CDR1 and CDR2: SEHNR and FQNEAQ (reference sequence). The CDR3 runs 14 residues. CDR3 sequence: CAITDTRSYNEQFF. The CDR3 region has the DNA TGTGCCATCACGGACACGCGCTCCTACAATGAGCAGTTCTTC.

This clonotype was seen repeatedly, ten times or more. The rearrangement uses TRBV27 and TRBJ1-2, with D possibly matching TRBD1 (5 bases). CDR3 length: 14 amino acids. Between the trimmed V and J ends, which lost 2 bases and 6 bases, there was a span of 13 bases. Germline values: CDR1 MNHEY, CDR2 SMNVEV (reference sequence). CDR3 DNA: TGTGCCAGCAGTTTAGGACATGGTATTAATGGCTACACCTTC. Encoded protein: CASSLGHGINGYTF.

This clonotype was seen only once. The rearrangement links TRBV3-1 to TRBJ2-1, with D perhaps TRBD2 (6 bases). The CDR3 length is 18 residues. In germline, CDR1 is LGHDT, CDR2 YNNKEL (reference sequence). The germline V and J ends were trimmed by 1 base and 0 bases, with 16 bases remaining between them. Here the CDR3 reads CASSQVDPGENSYNEQFF. The CDR3 bases are TGTGCCAGCAGCCAAGTAGACCCGGGGGAAAACTCCTACAATGAGCAGTTCTTC.

In this sample, this clonotype turned up a few times. The chain joins TRBV4-1 to TRBJ2-7; D call uncertain. Germline assignment: CDR1 MGHRA and CDR2 YSYEKL. The germline V and J ends were trimmed by 0 bases and 6 bases, with 6 bases remaining between them. This CDR3 has 12 residues. CDR3 coding DNA: TGCGCCAGCAGCCAAGATTACTCCGAGCAGTACTTC. Translation gives CASSQDYSEQYF.

This clonotype was seen many times. This chain connects TRBV7-6 to TRBJ2-5, with D possibly matching TRBD1 (6 bases). The CDR3 is made up of 13 amino acids. V was shortened by 5 bases and J by 8 bases, with 15 bases between the two germline ends. The germline V gene encodes CDR1 SGHVS and CDR2 FNYEAQ. CDR3 DNA sequence: TGTGCCAGCAGCCAAAACACAGGGTTAACCCAGTACTTC. Translated: CASSQNTGLTQYF. Based on the CDR3 plus reference TRBV7-6 and TRBJ2-5, the full variable domain is GAGVSQSPRYKVTKRGQDVALRCDPISGHVSLYWYRQALGQGPEFLTYFNYEAQQDKSGLPNDRFSAERPEGSISTLTIQRTEQRDSAMYRCASSQNTGLTQYFGPGTRLLVL.

This clonotype appeared once. The chain couples TRBV5-1 to TRBJ2-1; the D call may be TRBD1 or TRBD2 (8 bases each). Germline V CDR1 and CDR2: SGHRS, YFSETQ. The CDR3 runs 19 residues. Trimming left V 0 bases short and J 3 bases short, with 22 bases between. The CDR3 coding sequence is TGCGCCAGCAGCTTGGACAGGGGGAAGGCGGGAGGCCTCTACAATGAGCAGTTCTTC. Its protein is CASSLDRGKAGGLYNEQFF. The complete variable domain, with remaining parts taken from reference TRBV5-1 and TRBJ2-1, reads KAGVTQTPRYLIKTRGQQVTLSCSPISGHRSVSWYQQTPGQGLQFLFEYFSETQRNKGNFPGRFSGRQFSNSRSEMNVSTLELGDSALYLCASSLDRGKAGGLYNEQFFGPGTRLTVL.

This clonotype occurred many times. The rearrangement joins TRBV5-1 to TRBJ2-2; D is uncertain. V lost 3 bases and J lost 5, with 14 bases in between. CDR3 length: 15 residues. Germline assignment: CDR1 SGHRS and CDR2 YFSETQ. For the CDR3, the DNA is TGCGCCAGCAGCTACTCCGGGTTGACGACCGGGGAGCTGTTTTTT. Translation gives CASSYSGLTTGELFF. Together with reference TRBV5-1 and TRBJ2-2, the CDR3 gives the full variable domain: KAGVTQTPRYLIKTRGQQVTLSCSPISGHRSVSWYQQTPGQGLQFLFEYFSETQRNKGNFPGRFSGRQFSNSRSEMNVSTLELGDSALYLCASSYSGLTTGELFFGEGSRLTVL.

V usage is TRBV14 and J usage is TRBJ1-2, with TRBD1 matching over 12 bases. The CDR3 totals 15 residues. Trimming took 6 bases from V and 3 from J; bases not matched to a gene: 5. Germline CDR1 is SGHDN and CDR2 is FVKESK. The CDR3 here is CASSYGTGGHYGYTF. Written as DNA, the CDR3 is TGTGCCAGCAGTTACGGGACAGGGGGCCACTATGGCTACACCTTC.

This clonotype appeared a single time. CDR3 coding DNA: TGTGCCAGCAGCCCCCAAGTGGACAGGGGGCGTAACACCGGGGAGCTGTTTTTT. It specifies CASSPQVDRGRNTGELFF. This chain links TRBV11-2 with TRBJ2-2; TRBD1 aligns across 11 bases. V shed 5 bases and J 2 bases; nucleotides not matched to a gene: 10. Germline V gene sequence: CDR1 SGHAT, CDR2 FQNNGV. This CDR3 comprises 18 residues.

This clonotype was counted ten times or more. The genes are TRBV27 and TRBJ2-1, with D possibly TRBD1 on 5 matching bases. Looked up from germline, CDR1 is MNHEY and CDR2 is SMNVEV (reference sequence). Trimming removed 3 bases at V and 5 bases at J, with 8 bases between. The CDR3 length is 13 residues. The CDR3 DNA reads as TGTGCCAGCAGTTTTCGACAGCACAATGAGCAGTTCTTC. Its translation: CASSFRQHNEQFF.

This clonotype was counted at least ten times. The chain is built from TRBV2 and TRBJ2-3, with D perhaps matching TRBD1 (6 bases). The CDR3 covers 15 residues. From germline, CDR1 is SNHLY and CDR2 FYNNEI. Trimming shortened V by 5 bases and J by 0 bases, and 12 bases separated the two germline ends. The CDR3 nucleotides are TGTGCCAGCAGTACCCTGGGGGCTAGCACAGATACGCAGTATTTT. Encoded protein: CASSTLGASTDTQYF.

This clonotype was detected many times. This rearrangement joins TRBV27 to TRBJ1-5, with 7 bases that match TRBD1. The CDR3 runs to 18 residues. The junction had 10 bases not matched to a gene; V was cut back by 2 bases and J by 0 bases. Germline CDR1 MNHEY, CDR2 SMNVEV (reference sequence). The CDR3 DNA reads TGTGCCAGCAGTTTAGGCGGCAGGGGGTCTTATAGCAATCAGCCCCAGCATTTT. Protein sequence: CASSLGGRGSYSNQPQHF.

CDR3: CASSAETRYNEQFF. The CDR3 bases are TGTGCCAGCAGCGCCGAGACTCGCTACAATGAGCAGTTCTTC. The J gene is TRBJ2-1, the V gene TRBV9; D remains unclear. The germline V gene has CDR1 SGDLS and CDR2 YYNGEE. Deletions cut 3 bases from V and 3 bases from J, with 10 bases between. The CDR3 is 14 amino acids.

This clonotype has at least ten counts. V and J are TRBV28 and TRBJ1-2, with D tentatively TRBD1 (5 bases). Germline V gene lookup returns CDR1 MDHEN and CDR2 SYDVKM. This CDR3 is built from 17 residues. V gave up 4 bases and J gave up 4 bases, with 22 bases separating them. The CDR3 reads CASSSRPGLRQRYGYTF. In nucleotides, the CDR3 is TGTGCCAGCAGTTCTAGACCAGGACTCAGACAGCGCTATGGCTACACCTTC.

The sample holds a few counts of this clonotype. The genes are TRBV20-1 and TRBJ2-4; the D gene is possibly TRBD1 (5 bases). The CDR3 spans 15 residues. The germline V and J ends were trimmed by 2 bases and 4 bases, with 15 bases remaining between them. Germline assignment: CDR1 DFQATT and CDR2 SNEGSKA (reference sequence). The CDR3, as DNA: TGCAGTGCTAGACCACCGACAGATTTAAAAAACATTCAGTACTTC. Protein sequence: CSARPPTDLKNIQYF.

Comment on this clonotype: The junction does not match germline at one end; this may be a read error. J is TRBJ2-1 and V is TRBV18, with 7 nucleotides matching TRBD1. The CDR3 covers 15 residues. Germline-derived CDR1 and CDR2 are KGHSH and LQKENI. The chain's CDR3 is CASSKGTETYNEHFF. The CDR3 nucleotides are TGTGCCAGCTCAAAGGGGACAGAAACCTACAATGAGCATTTCTTC. Variable domain in full (rest from reference TRBV18 and TRBJ2-1): NAGVMQNPRHLVRRRGQEARLRCSPMKGHSHVYWYRQLPEEGLKFMVYLQKENIIDESGMPKERFSAEFPKEGPSILRIQQVVRGDSAAYFCASSKGTETYNEHFFGPGTRLTVL.

There are many counts of this clonotype. The chain links TRBV28 to TRBJ2-5; TRBD2 matches 8 bases. In germline, CDR1 is MDHEN, CDR2 SYDVKM. The V gene end was trimmed by 5 bases and the J gene end by 6 bases; junction bases not matched to a gene: 14. This CDR3 has 16 amino acids. The CDR3 sequence: CASSVGRIGGRKTQYF. CDR3 nucleotide sequence: TGTGCCAGCAGTGTAGGTCGGATTGGCGGGAGGAAGACCCAGTACTTC.